Listed below are T cell receptor beta chains from one sample, sequenced in a study of blood T cell repertoires in COVID-19. Profiling relied on immunoSEQ multiplex PCR, and the TCRdb table lists in-frame clones only, not all of them. The sample records 170,000 or so clones, around 85% being singletons. The sequenced material came from PBMCs or T cells enriched from blood (not recorded which). The source of these receptors is a man aged 35-49 years who had recovered from COVID-19. CDR3s include the opening cysteine and the closing phenylalanine or tryptophan. A D gene is named only where the DNA matches it firmly. Some rows mark clone size as missing; the rest say once, few, many or name a class of expanded clone.

TGTGCCAGCAGCTCACAGGGGTACGAGCAGTACTTC	CASSSQGYEQYF	TRBJ2-7	TRBD1	.	TRBV5-4
TGTGCCAGCAGAACCATACAAGGGACAGTCAATCAGCCCCAGCATTTT	CASRTIQGTVNQPQHF	TRBJ1-5	TRBD1	once	TRBV28
TGTGCCAGCAGACGCGTCCAAGGGGGATTAAACAATGGCTACACCTTC	CASRRVQGGLNNGYTF	TRBJ1-2	.	.	TRBV11-2
TGTGCCAGCAGCTTGGTTCAGGGGTACACCTTC	CASSLVQGYTF	TRBJ1-2	.	.	TRBV5-6
TGTGCCAGCAGCTCAGGGCCCGGAGTTGGCTACACCTTC	CASSSGPGVGYTF	TRBJ1-2	.	.	TRBV7-3
TGTGCCAGCAGCTTCGGGACAGGTCGGAATCAGCCCCAGCATTTT	CASSFGTGRNQPQHF	TRBJ1-5	TRBD1	.	TRBV5-6
TGCGCCAGCAGCCAAGATCAACAGGGAGACTACGAGCAGTACTTC	CASSQDQQGDYEQYF	TRBJ2-7	.	once	TRBV4-1
TGTGCCAGCAATAGTCGAGCCCGGTACCAAGAGACCCAGTACTTC	CASNSRARYQETQYF	TRBJ2-5	.	.	TRBV3-1/TRBV3-2
TGTGCCTGGAATGATCCAGTAAGCAATCAGCCCCAGCATTTT	CAWNDPVSNQPQHF	TRBJ1-5	.	few	TRBV30
TGTGCCAGCAGTCCGGAAACAGGTCCATTAGCTGAAAAACTGTTTTTT	CASSPETGPLAEKLFF	TRBJ1-4	.	.	TRBV28
TGTGCCAGCAGCTTAGGACAGTATTCACCCCTCCACTTT	CASSLGQYSPLHF	TRBJ1-6	.	.	TRBV7-2
TGTGCTAGCAGCGATAGCTCACCAGGGGGAGAGACCCAGTACTTC	CASSDSSPGGETQYF	TRBJ2-5	TRBD1	.	TRBV7-7
TGTGCCAGCAGCCAACCACAAGCGGGAGGGGAAGCAGATACGCAGTATTTT	CASSQPQAGGEADTQYF	TRBJ2-3	TRBD2	.	TRBV3-1/TRBV3-2
TGTGCCAGTAGCGACTGGGAGCTCACAGATACGCAGTATTTT	CASSDWELTDTQYF	TRBJ2-3	.	.	TRBV19
TGTGCCAGCAGCCCCAGGGGCGGGACAGCATCCTACGAGCAGTACTTC	CASSPRGGTASYEQYF	TRBJ2-7	.	.	TRBV27
TGTGCCAGCAGCTCTGGAGGGGATGAGCAGTTCTTC	CASSSGGDEQFF	TRBJ2-1	.	few	TRBV7-8
TGTGCTAGTGGTTTGTCTCCGTCAGGCGTTATTCTCGATACGCAGTATTTT	CASGLSPSGVILDTQYF	TRBJ2-3	.	once	TRBV12-5
TGTGCCACCAGTGACTTGGACAGGGAAATCCAGCCCCAGCATTTT	CATSDLDREIQPQHF	TRBJ1-5	TRBD1	.	TRBV24-1
TGTGCCAGTAGCATCTTAGCCGGACAGTCGGCTTTCTTT	CASSILAGQSAFF	TRBJ1-1	.	.	TRBV19
TGTGCCAGCAGTGAAGCAGCCGGCGAGCAGTACTTC	CASSEAAGEQYF	TRBJ2-7	.	.	TRBV6-1
TGTGCCAGCAGAGCCGGGACACACACCGGGGAGCTGTTTTTT	CASRAGTHTGELFF	TRBJ2-2	.	.	TRBV6-5
TGTGCCAGCAGTTACTTAATCCAGGGGGCGAGGGATGAGCAGTTCTTC	CASSYLIQGARDEQFF	TRBJ2-1	TRBD1	.	TRBV6-5
TGTGCCAGCAGATTAACAGGGTCAAACACCATATATTTT	CASRLTGSNTIYF	TRBJ1-3	.	.	TRBV11-2
TGCACCAGCAGCCCTGCGGGACAGGAGTTGAACTATGGCTACACCTTC	CTSSPAGQELNYGYTF	TRBJ1-2	.	.	TRBV1
TGTGCCACCAGTGATGGCCTAGCGGGAGGAGTCAATGAGCAGTTCTTC	CATSDGLAGGVNEQFF	TRBJ2-1	TRBD2	.	TRBV24-1
TGTGCCAGCAGCAAAGGGCAGCAAGAGACCCAGTACTTC	CASSKGQQETQYF	TRBJ2-5	.	.	TRBV21-1
TGTGCCAGCAGTGTATCGAGGACACTCTACAATGAGCAGTTCTTC	CASSVSRTLYNEQFF	TRBJ2-1	.	.	TRBV25-1
TGTGCCAGCAGCACTGGGGACAGGGGAACCGGGGAGCTGTTTTTT	CASSTGDRGTGELFF	TRBJ2-2	TRBD1	few	TRBV5-4
TGTGCCACCAGCAGAAGGGGGGGCGGTGAAAAACTGTTTTTT	CATSRRGGGEKLFF	TRBJ1-4	.	.	TRBV15